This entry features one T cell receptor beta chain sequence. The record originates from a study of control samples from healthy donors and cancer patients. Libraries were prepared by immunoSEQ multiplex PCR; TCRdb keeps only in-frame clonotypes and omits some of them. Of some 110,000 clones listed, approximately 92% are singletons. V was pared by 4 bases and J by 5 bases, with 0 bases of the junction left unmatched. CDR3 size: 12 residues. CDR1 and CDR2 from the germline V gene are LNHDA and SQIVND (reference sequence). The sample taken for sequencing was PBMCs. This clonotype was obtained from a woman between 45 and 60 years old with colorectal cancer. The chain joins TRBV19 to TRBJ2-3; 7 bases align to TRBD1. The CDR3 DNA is TGTGCCAGTAGTACAGGGGGAGATACGCAGTATTTT. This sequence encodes CASSTGGDTQYF.